The rows below give T cell receptor beta chains drawn from one sample of a study of cytomegalovirus exposure and HLA in healthy donors. The data were produced by immunoSEQ multiplex PCR, yet TCRdb's version contains in-frame clones alone and is incomplete. Of 98,000 or so clones in the sample, roughly 75% are singletons; the top ten hold roughly 1.8%. The specimen sequenced was PBMCs. The receptors were gathered from a woman between 40 and 55 years old in good health and CMV-seronegative. CDR3s include the opening cysteine and the closing phenylalanine or tryptophan. The D gene is left open where the match is weak. Size tells how often a clone was seen (once, few, many) or the class of an expanded clone, and some rows leave it out.

J	size	V	D	DNA	CDR3
TRBJ2-1	-	TRBV4-3	TRBD2	TGCGCCAGCAGCCAAGATTGGCAGGCGGGAGGGCCGTACAATGAGCAGTTCTTC	CASSQDWQAGGPYNEQFF
TRBJ2-1	-	TRBV5-6	TRBD2	TGTGCCAGCAGTATAGCGGGAGGGGAGCAGTTCTTC	CASSIAGGEQFF
TRBJ1-1	-	TRBV28	-	TGTGCCAGCACCTGGGGGGAAACTGAAGCTTTCTTT	CASTWGETEAFF
TRBJ2-1	-	TRBV5-1	TRBD2	TGCGCCAGAATGCGGGAGGTCCTCTACAATGAGCAGTTCTTC	CARMREVLYNEQFF
TRBJ2-7	-	TRBV6-5	TRBD2	TGTGCCAGCAGGACGAGCGGGAGTTTGTACGAGCAGTACTTC	CASRTSGSLYEQYF
TRBJ1-1	-	TRBV4-2	-	TGTGCCAGCAGCCAACGTCTTGGGAGGGGGAACACTGAAGCTTTCTTT	CASSQRLGRGNTEAFF
TRBJ2-2	few	TRBV7-9	-	TGTGCCAGCAGCTTACCGACAGGTTCCCCGTCGTGGACCGGGGAGCTGTTTTTT	CASSLPTGSPSWTGELFF
TRBJ2-1	-	TRBV9	TRBD2	TGTGCCAGCAGCGTAGTGTCTAGCGGGAGAGTAGACAATGAGCAGTTCTTC	CASSVVSSGRVDNEQFF
TRBJ1-3	-	TRBV7-3	-	TGTGCCAGCAGCCTGAACAGGGCCCAGTCTGGAAACACCATATATTTT	CASSLNRAQSGNTIYF
TRBJ1-6	-	TRBV28	TRBD1	TGTGCCAGCAGTTTAGTAACAGGGGGCTCGTCGGATTCACCCCTCCACTTT	CASSLVTGGSSDSPLHF
TRBJ1-6	-	TRBV9	TRBD1	TGTGCCAGCAGCCTGAGGGACAGGCCGAATTCACCCCTCCACTTT	CASSLRDRPNSPLHF
TRBJ2-3	once	TRBV6-4	TRBD2	TGTGCCAGCAGTGGAAGCGGGGGAGGCACAGATACGCAGTATTTT	CASSGSGGGTDTQYF
TRBJ2-7	-	TRBV11-2	TRBD1	TGTGCCAGCAGCCCGGACAGGGGAGGCTACGAGCAGTACTTC	CASSPDRGGYEQYF
TRBJ2-3	-	TRBV4-1	-	TGCGCCAGCAGCCAAGGACCCAGGGGGGCCAGAAGCACAGATACGCAGTATTTT	CASSQGPRGARSTDTQYF
TRBJ2-7	once	TRBV2	TRBD2	TGTGCCAGTAGAATGGAGGGGAGGGTCTTTGAGCAGTACTTC	CASRMEGRVFEQYF
TRBJ2-3	-	TRBV6-5	-	TGTGCCAGCAGTTACTCTGTCGGAGATACGCAGTATTTT	CASSYSVGDTQYF
TRBJ1-3	-	TRBV19	-	TGTGCCAGTAAGCTTAAGTGGGGCGCATCTGGGCCCGGAAACACCATATATTTT	CASKLKWGASGPGNTIYF
TRBJ2-7	-	TRBV28	-	TGTGCCAGCACCCACGGAGGACAGCGAGGCTACGAGCAGTACTTC	CASTHGGQRGYEQYF
TRBJ2-7	-	TRBV29-1	TRBD2	TGCAGCACCCGGGGGGGGAGTAGTCCCTACGAGCAGTACTTC	CSTRGGSSPYEQYF
TRBJ1-4	-	TRBV9	-	TGTGCCAGCAGCGCCCGGGGAGGGGAACTTAATGAAAAACTGTTTTTT	CASSARGGELNEKLFF
TRBJ1-5	-	TRBV5-1	-	TGCGCCAGCAGCTTGGCTCTCAGTACAAGGATATGGGCCAATCAGCCCCAGCATTTT	CASSLALSTRIWANQPQHF
TRBJ2-7	-	TRBV5-1	-	TGCGCCAGCAGTTTCTCCGGGAGCGACTACGAGCAGTACTTC	CASSFSGSDYEQYF
TRBJ2-7	-	TRBV7-9	-	TGTGCCAGCAGCTCTACCCATTCCTGGGCACAATCCTACGAGCAGTACTTC	CASSSTHSWAQSYEQYF
TRBJ2-2	-	TRBV7-2	-	TGTGCCAGCAGCTTAGCCCCAATAGGAGGGTCAGGCACCGGGGAGCTGTTTTTT	CASSLAPIGGSGTGELFF
TRBJ1-2	-	TRBV6-5	TRBD1	TGTGCCAGCAGTTGGACCCCCGGGACAGGGCAAGGCTACACCTTC	CASSWTPGTGQGYTF
TRBJ1-5	-	TRBV19	TRBD1	TGTGCCAGTACCGCTGGACAGGGGGCATCTCAGCCCCAGCATTTT	CASTAGQGASQPQHF
TRBJ1-1	-	TRBV2	-	TGTGCCAGTACCGTCGTAGAGAACACTGAAGCTTTCTTT	CASTVVENTEAFF
TRBJ1-5	once	TRBV15	-	TGTGCCACCAGCAGAGACAGGGAAGATCAGCCCCAGCATTTT	CATSRDREDQPQHF
TRBJ1-5	-	TRBV18	TRBD1	TGTGCCAGCTCACCGGGACAGGGTGGACAACAGCCCCAGCATTTT	CASSPGQGGQQPQHF
TRBJ2-7	-	TRBV7-2	-	TGTGCCAGCAGCTTTGGGACACCCATCCTTGTCGAGCAGTACTTC	CASSFGTPILVEQYF
TRBJ2-2	-	TRBV5-8	TRBD2	TGTGCCAGCAGCTTGGATTCTTATGGACTAGCGGGACATACCGGGGAGCTGTTTTTT	CASSLDSYGLAGHTGELFF
TRBJ1-2	-	TRBV6-5	-	TGTGCCAGCAGGACGGGGGGACAATCCTATGGCTACACCTTC	CASRTGGQSYGYTF
TRBJ2-1	few	TRBV11-2	TRBD2	TGTGCCAGCATCGACCGTAGCGGGAAGGGCAATGAGCAGTTCTTC	CASIDRSGKGNEQFF
TRBJ2-7	-	TRBV5-4	-	TGTGCCAGCAGCACGCAACTAAGCAGCTACGAGCAGTACTTC	CASSTQLSSYEQYF
TRBJ2-7	-	TRBV6-1	TRBD1	TGTGCCAGCAGTGAAAAACAGGGGGCCGACGAGCAGTACTTC	CASSEKQGADEQYF
TRBJ1-3	few	TRBV16	TRBD1	TGTGCCAGCAGCCGAAGGGACAGCTCCTACTCTGGAAACACCATATATTTT	CASSRRDSSYSGNTIYF
TRBJ2-3	-	TRBV7-3	-	TGTGCCAGCAGCTTTCCCTGGAGTGCAGATACGCAGTATTTT	CASSFPWSADTQYF
TRBJ1-1	-	TRBV4-3	-	TGCGCCAGCAGCCAATCGGGGAACACTGAAGCTTTCTTT	CASSQSGNTEAFF
TRBJ2-3	-	TRBV7-8	-	TGTGCCAGCAGACACGGGACAGATACGCAGTATTTT	CASRHGTDTQYF
TRBJ2-7	-	TRBV28	TRBD2	TGTGCCAGCAGTTTACCCGCTGGGGGGGGCTACGAGCAGTACTTC	CASSLPAGGGYEQYF
TRBJ1-1	-	TRBV4-2	-	TGTGCCAGCAGCCAAGTCGGCCAAGGACAGCACACTGAAGCTTTCTTT	CASSQVGQGQHTEAFF
TRBJ2-7	-	TRBV19	-	TGTGCCAGTAGTCCTACAGGGATCTTCTCCTACGAGCAGTACTTC	CASSPTGIFSYEQYF
TRBJ2-7	-	TRBV7-2	TRBD2	TGTGCCAGCAGCTTAGCGCTCGCTAGCGGGAACTCCTACGAGCAGTACTTC	CASSLALASGNSYEQYF
TRBJ2-6	-	TRBV13	-	TGTGCCAGCAGCTTAAGGGACAACTCTGGGGCCAACGTCCTGACTTTC	CASSLRDNSGANVLTF
TRBJ2-7	-	TRBV18	-	TGTGCCAGCCCCCGCGGGACCTGGGGATACGAGCAGTACTTC	CASPRGTWGYEQYF
TRBJ2-7	-	TRBV7-2	-	TGTGCCAGCAGAACCCGACAGAGCTCCTACGAGCAGTACTTC	CASRTRQSSYEQYF
TRBJ2-2	-	TRBV28	-	TGTGCCAGCAGTTTATTAGGTGCAGGGGAGACCGGGGAGCTGTTTTTT	CASSLLGAGETGELFF
TRBJ2-7	-	TRBV27	-	TGTGCCAGCAGTTTACGCCGGGAGCCCTACGAGCAGTACTTC	CASSLRREPYEQYF
TRBJ2-3	-	TRBV5-1	-	TGCGCCAGCAGCGAGGAGGTAGGAAATACGCAGTATTTT	CASSEEVGNTQYF
TRBJ1-2	-	TRBV13	-	TGTGCCAGCAGCTTAGGCACTCTCGCGGGGTATGGCTACACCTTC	CASSLGTLAGYGYTF
TRBJ2-1	-	TRBV27	TRBD2	TGTGCCAGCACAGGGCGGGAGCACTCCTACAATGAGCAGTTCTTC	CASTGREHSYNEQFF
TRBJ2-7	-	TRBV6-1	TRBD1	TGTGCCAGCAGAAACATCGACAGGGTCTCCTACGAGCAGTACTTC	CASRNIDRVSYEQYF
TRBJ2-7	-	TRBV28	-	TGTGCCAGCAGTTTCGAGTTCACGGGAAATCAACGCGAGCAGTACTTC	CASSFEFTGNQREQYF
TRBJ2-2	once	TRBV14	TRBD2	TGTGCCAGCAGCCAAGTCGGGAGGGCCGGGGAGCTGTTTTTT	CASSQVGRAGELFF
TRBJ1-5	few	TRBV25-1	-	TGTGCCAGCAGTCCACCGGAGGGTAATCAGCCCCAGCATTTT	CASSPPEGNQPQHF
TRBJ2-1	-	TRBV7-3	-	TGTGCCAGCAGCTCCTGGGCTAACGGTGAGCAGTTCTTC	CASSSWANGEQFF
TRBJ2-1	-	TRBV9	TRBD2	TGTGCCAGCGAGGGGCGGGAGTCATCCTACAATGAGCAGTTCTTC	CASEGRESSYNEQFF